A single sample gave rise to the 20 T cell receptor beta chains below, sequenced in a study of T cell responses to AZD1222 COVID-19 vaccine. Profiled with immunoSEQ multiplex PCR; TCRdb holds only in-frame clones, not every one. The profile shows about 140,000 clones, 90% to 95% of them singletons. The sequences come from peripheral blood, collected on day 0 of MenACWY control vaccination. These receptors originate from an adult in good health.

This rearrangement joins TRBV4-2 to TRBJ1-5; 7 nucleotides agree with TRBD1. CDR1 is LGHNA, CDR2 YNFKEQ, per germline. The CDR3 totals 18 residues. V shed 4 bases, J shed 1 base, and the junction held 13 bases outside the gene matches. The CDR3 coding sequence is TGTGCCAGCAGCCCCGGACAGGCCGCTATATCGAGCAATCAGCCCCAGCATTTT. Translated, it gives CASSPGQAAISSNQPQHF.

The chain has TRBV28 and TRBJ2-7, with D perhaps given as TRBD1 or TRBD2 (5 bases each). This CDR3 contains 16 residues. CDR1 MDHEN and CDR2 SYDVKM come from the germline V gene. Trimming shortened V by 4 bases and J by 0 bases, and 16 bases separated the two germline ends. CDR3 region: CASSSHWWGSSYEQYF. The CDR3 region has the DNA TGTGCCAGCAGTTCGCATTGGTGGGGGAGCTCCTACGAGCAGTACTTC.

The chain has TRBV6-2 or TRBV6-3 and TRBJ2-3; perhaps TRBD1 as D (6 bases). The V and J ends lost 0 bases and 0 bases respectively, with 19 bases between them. CDR3 length equals 19 residues. Germline V CDR1 and CDR2: MNHEY, SVGEGT. The CDR3 loop reads CASSYSLKGQQFSTDTQYF. DNA for the CDR3: TGTGCCAGCAGTTACTCGCTAAAAGGACAGCAGTTTAGCACAGATACGCAGTATTTT.

The V call is TRBV5-1, the J call TRBJ1-2; D is undetermined. CDR1 is SGHRS and CDR2 is YFSETQ in the germline V gene. V gave up 4 bases and J gave up 7 bases, with 26 bases separating them. The CDR3 is 17 amino acids. The CDR3, as DNA: TGCGCCAGCAGCCCTGGTGATAATATAAGCGGGAAATTTGGCTACACCTTC. Encoded protein: CASSPGDNISGKFGYTF.

Only one count was recorded for this clone. This CDR3 is CASEPSPGMGGYTF. The DNA of the CDR3 is TGCGCCAGCGAACCGAGTCCGGGGATGGGAGGCTACACCTTC. This chain connects TRBV5-1 to TRBJ1-2; D is unresolved. This CDR3 spans 14 amino acids. CDR1 is SGHRS and CDR2 is YFSETQ in the germline V gene. The V and J ends lost 7 bases and 8 bases respectively, with 21 bases between them. Full variable domain (missing parts from reference TRBV5-1 and TRBJ1-2): KAGVTQTPRYLIKTRGQQVTLSCSPISGHRSVSWYQQTPGQGLQFLFEYFSETQRNKGNFPGRFSGRQFSNSRSEMNVSTLELGDSALYLCASEPSPGMGGYTFGSGTRLTVV.

The chain joins TRBV6-6 to TRBJ2-1; D unresolved. Germline V gene lookup returns CDR1 MNHNY and CDR2 SVGAGI (reference sequence). The length of the CDR3 is 12 residues. The V and J ends lost 1 base and 7 bases respectively, with 5 bases between them. CDR3 sequence (DNA): TGTGCCAGCAGTTACTGGGGAAATGAGCAGTTCTTC. This gives the protein CASSYWGNEQFF.

This CDR3 reads CASSPPARDRGNTIYF. CDR3 sequence (DNA): TGCGCCAGCAGCCCGCCGGCAAGGGACAGGGGAAACACCATATATTTT. The rearrangement joins TRBV4-1 to TRBJ1-3, with 8 bases aligning to TRBD1. Trimming at V came to 4 bases and at J to 4 bases, leaving 9 bases not matched to a gene. This CDR3 has 16 residues. Germline V gene lookup returns CDR1 MGHRA and CDR2 YSYEKL.

The rearrangement joins TRBV6-1 to TRBJ1-5, with TRBD1 as a possible D gene (6 bases). CDR1 and CDR2 (germline): MNHNS, SASEGT. Trimming left V 2 bases short and J 2 bases short, with 10 bases between. The CDR3 runs 15 residues. CDR3 DNA: TGTGCCAGCAGTGAATTAAGACAGGGCAATCAGCCCCAGCATTTT. Translation: CASSELRQGNQPQHF.

This rearrangement joins TRBV6-5 to TRBJ2-7; 10 bases agree with TRBD1. The germline gives CDR1 MNHEY, CDR2 SVGAGI. V was pared by 1 base and J by 4 bases, with 4 bases of the junction left unmatched. This CDR3 region has 15 residues. The DNA of the CDR3 is TGTGCCAGCAGTTACTTGGGACAGGGGAGATACGAGCAGTACTTC. This sequence encodes CASSYLGQGRYEQYF.

V usage is TRBV27 and J usage is TRBJ1-1, with a possible D match to TRBD1 (5 bases). The germline V gene has CDR1 MNHEY and CDR2 SMNVEV (reference sequence). The CDR3 has 17 amino acids. Trimming removed 4 bases at V and 0 bases at J, with 18 bases between. CDR3 nucleotides: TGTGCCAGCAGTTGGACAAGGTTGTGGGGATTGAACACTGAAGCTTTCTTT. It codes for CASSWTRLWGLNTEAFF.

V gene TRBV12-5 combines with J gene TRBJ1-1; D is unclear. The CDR3 totals 14 residues. Germline loops: CDR1 LGHNT, CDR2 FRNRAP. Between the trimmed V and J ends, which lost 6 bases and 0 bases, there was a span of 11 bases. The DNA for the CDR3 is TGTGCTAGTGGGGCCGGATCTTTGAACACTGAAGCTTTCTTT. It translates to CASGAGSLNTEAFF. Together with reference TRBV12-5 and TRBJ1-1, the CDR3 gives the full variable domain: DARVTQTPRHKVTEMGQEVTMRCQPILGHNTVFWYRQTMMQGLELLAYFRNRAPLDDSGMPKDRFSAEMPDATLATLKIQPSEPRDSAVYFCASGAGSLNTEAFFGQGTRLTVV.

The chain carries TRBV6-2 or TRBV6-3 and TRBJ1-5; D not certain. Germline V lookup: CDR1 MNHEY, CDR2 SVGEGT. The CDR3 is made up of 14 amino acids. V lost 2 bases to trimming and J lost 6 bases, with 11 bases between them. CDR3 residues: CASSYRAAGQPQHF. The CDR3 coding sequence is TGTGCCAGCAGTTACCGGGCAGCCGGTCAGCCCCAGCATTTT.

The gene calls are TRBV5-6 and TRBJ2-7; D unresolved. Germline CDR1 reads SGHDT; CDR2 reads YYEEEE. This CDR3 is built from 12 residues. V was shortened by 0 bases and J by 2 bases, with 3 bases between the two germline ends. The CDR3 bases are TGTGCCAGCAGCTTGGGCACCTACGAGCAGTACTTC. Translation: CASSLGTYEQYF.

The chain employs TRBV7-2 and TRBJ2-6; a possible D gene is TRBD2 (5 bases). The CDR3 has 16 amino acids. The V gene's germline CDR1 is SGHTA and CDR2 FQGNSA. V lost 1 base and J lost 3, with 10 bases in between. The CDR3 region has the DNA TGTGCCAGCAGCTTAGGGTCGGGGTTTGGGGCCAACGTCCTGACTTTC. Translation gives CASSLGSGFGANVLTF.

The CDR3 here is CASGQTGGNQPQHF. The CDR3 bases are TGTGCCAGCGGCCAGACAGGGGGCAATCAGCCCCAGCATTTT. The V and J genes are TRBV6-5 and TRBJ1-5; 8 nucleotides match TRBD1. Trimming removed 8 bases from V and 2 bases from J; junction bases left unmatched: 5. The germline gives CDR1 MNHEY, CDR2 SVGAGI. The CDR3 runs 14 residues.

The rearrangement links TRBV5-6 to TRBJ2-3; D is unresolved. The CDR3 has 12 residues. Trimming removed 2 bases from V and 6 bases from J, with 7 bases in between. Germline V gene sequence: CDR1 SGHDT, CDR2 YYEEEE. CDR3 loop: CASSFGVDTQYF. Here the CDR3 DNA reads TGTGCCAGCAGCTTTGGGGTCGATACGCAGTATTTT. The complete variable domain, with remaining parts taken from reference TRBV5-6 and TRBJ2-3, reads DAGVTQSPTHLIKTRGQQVTLRCSPKSGHDTVSWYQQALGQGPQFIFQYYEEEERQRGNFPDRFSGHQFPNYSSELNVNALLLGDSALYLCASSFGVDTQYFGPGTRLTVL.

This chain links TRBV5-1 with TRBJ1-6; TRBD1 might be the D (6 bases). The ends were cut back, 3 bases at V and 7 bases at J, with 14 bases in the middle. The CDR3 has 15 amino acids. CDR1 and CDR2 (germline): SGHRS, YFSETQ. In DNA form, the CDR3 reads TGCGCCAGCAGCTACACGACAGGTTCAAATTCACCCCTCCACTTT. Protein product: CASSYTTGSNSPLHF.

This chain connects TRBV6-5 to TRBJ1-2; no clear D gene. The V end lost 0 bases, the J end lost 6 bases, and 14 bases lay between the germline ends. Germline V CDR1 and CDR2: MNHEY, SVGAGI. The CDR3 has 15 residues. In DNA form, the CDR3 reads TGTGCCAGCAGTTACTCGAGGTCTGACACGGATGGCTACACCTTC. This gives the protein CASSYSRSDTDGYTF.

V gene TRBV2 combines with J gene TRBJ1-5, with D possibly TRBD1 on 5 matching bases. V was shortened by 6 bases and J by 1 base, with 10 bases between the two germline ends. Germline V CDR1 and CDR2: SNHLY, FYNNEI. The length of the CDR3 is 14 residues. The CDR3 region is CASSRDRSNQPQHF. The CDR3 bases are TGTGCCAGCAGCCGAGACAGAAGCAATCAGCCCCAGCATTTT.

V gene TRBV19 combines with J gene TRBJ1-1; 8 nucleotides line up with TRBD1. CDR1 is LNHDA and CDR2 is SQIVND in the germline V gene (reference sequence). CDR3 length equals 17 residues. Trimming took 3 bases from V and 0 from J; bases not matched to a gene: 9. In DNA form, the CDR3 reads TGTGCCAGTAGTATCACCCCCTGGACAGGGATGAACACTGAAGCTTTCTTT. This gives the protein CASSITPWTGMNTEAFF.